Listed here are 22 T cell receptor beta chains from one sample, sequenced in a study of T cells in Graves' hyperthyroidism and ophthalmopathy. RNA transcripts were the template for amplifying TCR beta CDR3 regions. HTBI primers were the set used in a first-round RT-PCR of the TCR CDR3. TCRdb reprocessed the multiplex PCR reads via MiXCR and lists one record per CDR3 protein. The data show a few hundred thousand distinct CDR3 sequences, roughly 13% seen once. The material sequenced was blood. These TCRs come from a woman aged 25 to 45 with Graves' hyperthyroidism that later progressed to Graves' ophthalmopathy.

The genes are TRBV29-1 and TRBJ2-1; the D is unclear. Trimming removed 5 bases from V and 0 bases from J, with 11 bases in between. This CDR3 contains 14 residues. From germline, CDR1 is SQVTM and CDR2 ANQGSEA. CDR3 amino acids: CSVPPYRSYNEQFF. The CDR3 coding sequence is TGCAGCGTTCCACCGTACCGCTCCTACAATGAGCAGTTCTTC.

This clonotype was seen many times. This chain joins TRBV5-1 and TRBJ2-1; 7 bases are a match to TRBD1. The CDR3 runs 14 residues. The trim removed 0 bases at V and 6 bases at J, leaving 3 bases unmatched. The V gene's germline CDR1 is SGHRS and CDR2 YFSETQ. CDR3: CASSLDRGFNEQFF. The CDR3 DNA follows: TGCGCCAGCAGCTTGGACAGGGGCTTCAATGAGCAGTTCTTC.

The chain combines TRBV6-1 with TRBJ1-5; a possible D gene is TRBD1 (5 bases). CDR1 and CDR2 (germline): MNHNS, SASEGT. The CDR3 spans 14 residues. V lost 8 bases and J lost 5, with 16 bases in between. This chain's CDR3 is CASGRPGTDQPQHF. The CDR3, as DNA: TGTGCCAGCGGACGGCCGGGGACGGATCAGCCCCAGCATTTT.

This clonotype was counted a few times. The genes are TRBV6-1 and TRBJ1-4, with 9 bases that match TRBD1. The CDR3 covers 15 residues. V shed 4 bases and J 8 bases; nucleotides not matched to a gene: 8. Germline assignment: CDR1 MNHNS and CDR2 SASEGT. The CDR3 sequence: CASSAQGARWEKLFF. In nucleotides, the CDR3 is TGTGCCAGCAGTGCACAGGGGGCGCGGTGGGAAAAACTGTTTTTT.

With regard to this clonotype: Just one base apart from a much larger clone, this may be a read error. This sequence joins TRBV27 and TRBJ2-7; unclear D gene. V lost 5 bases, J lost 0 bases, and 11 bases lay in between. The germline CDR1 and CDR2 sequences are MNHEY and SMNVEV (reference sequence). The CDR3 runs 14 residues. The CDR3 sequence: CASSQALGSYEQYF. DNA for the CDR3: TGTGCCAGCAGTCAGGCGCTCGGCTCCTACGAGCAGTACTTC.

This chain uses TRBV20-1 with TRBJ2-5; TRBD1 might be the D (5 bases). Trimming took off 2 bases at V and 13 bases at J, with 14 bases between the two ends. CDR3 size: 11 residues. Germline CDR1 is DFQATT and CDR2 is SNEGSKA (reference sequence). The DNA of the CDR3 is TGCAGTGCTAGAATCCAGGGCGTTCGGTACTTC. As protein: CSARIQGVRYF.

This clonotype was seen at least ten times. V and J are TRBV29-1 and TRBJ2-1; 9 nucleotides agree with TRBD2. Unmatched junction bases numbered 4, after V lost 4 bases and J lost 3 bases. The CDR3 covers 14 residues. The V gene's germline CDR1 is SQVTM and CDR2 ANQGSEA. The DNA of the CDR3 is TGCAGCGTTGTGCCTAGCGGGAACTACAATGAGCAGTTCTTC. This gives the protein CSVVPSGNYNEQFF.

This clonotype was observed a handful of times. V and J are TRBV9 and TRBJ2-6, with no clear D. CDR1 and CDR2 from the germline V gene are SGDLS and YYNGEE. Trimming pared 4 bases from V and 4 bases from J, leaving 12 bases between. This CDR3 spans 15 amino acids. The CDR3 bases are TGTGCCAGCAGCCAGACGGCGACGGGGGCCAACGTCCTGACTTTC. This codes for CASSQTATGANVLTF.

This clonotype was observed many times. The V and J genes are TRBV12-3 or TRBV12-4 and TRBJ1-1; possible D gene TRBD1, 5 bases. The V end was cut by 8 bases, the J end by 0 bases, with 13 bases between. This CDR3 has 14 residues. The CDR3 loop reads CASRYGGLNTEAFF. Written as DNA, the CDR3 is TGTGCCAGCCGGTACGGGGGATTGAACACTGAAGCTTTCTTT.

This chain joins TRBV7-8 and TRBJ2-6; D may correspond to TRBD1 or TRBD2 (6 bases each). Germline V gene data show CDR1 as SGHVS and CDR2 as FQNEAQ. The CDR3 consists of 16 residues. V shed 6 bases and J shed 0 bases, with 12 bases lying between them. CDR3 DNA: TGTGCCAGCAGTAGGAGGGGGAGCTCTGGGGCCAACGTCCTGACTTTC. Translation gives CASSRRGSSGANVLTF.

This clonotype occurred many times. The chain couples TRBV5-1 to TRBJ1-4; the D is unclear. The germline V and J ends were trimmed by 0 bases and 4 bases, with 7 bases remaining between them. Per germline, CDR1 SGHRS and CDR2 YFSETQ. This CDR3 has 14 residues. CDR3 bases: TGCGCCAGCAGCTTGGACAAGAGTAATGAAAAACTGTTTTTT. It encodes CASSLDKSNEKLFF.

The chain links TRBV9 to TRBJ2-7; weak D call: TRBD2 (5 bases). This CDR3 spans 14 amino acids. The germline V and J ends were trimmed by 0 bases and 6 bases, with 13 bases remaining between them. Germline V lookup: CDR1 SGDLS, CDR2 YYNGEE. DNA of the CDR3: TGTGCCAGCAGCGTAGACGAGGGCCTGCGCGAGCAGTACTTC. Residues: CASSVDEGLREQYF.

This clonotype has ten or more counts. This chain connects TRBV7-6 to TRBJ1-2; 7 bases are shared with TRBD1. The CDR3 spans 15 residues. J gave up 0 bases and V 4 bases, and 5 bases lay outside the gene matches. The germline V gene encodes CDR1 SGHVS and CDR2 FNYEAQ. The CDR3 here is CASSSGTETNYGYTF. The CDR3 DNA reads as TGTGCCAGCAGCTCCGGGACAGAGACTAACTATGGCTACACCTTC.

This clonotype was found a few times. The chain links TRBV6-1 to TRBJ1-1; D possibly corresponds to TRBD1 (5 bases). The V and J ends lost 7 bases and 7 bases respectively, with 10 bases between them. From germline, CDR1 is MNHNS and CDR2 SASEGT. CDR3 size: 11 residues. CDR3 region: CASNRDGEAFF. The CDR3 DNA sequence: TGTGCCAGCAACCGGGACGGTGAAGCTTTCTTT.

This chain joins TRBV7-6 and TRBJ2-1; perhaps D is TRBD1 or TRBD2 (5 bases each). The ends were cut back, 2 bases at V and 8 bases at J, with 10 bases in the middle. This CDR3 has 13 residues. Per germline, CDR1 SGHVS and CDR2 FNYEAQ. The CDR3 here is CASSLIGTDEQFF. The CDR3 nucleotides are TGTGCCAGCAGCTTAATAGGGACCGATGAGCAGTTCTTC. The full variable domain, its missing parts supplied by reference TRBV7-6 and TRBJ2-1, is GAGVSQSPRYKVTKRGQDVALRCDPISGHVSLYWYRQALGQGPEFLTYFNYEAQQDKSGLPNDRFSAERPEGSISTLTIQRTEQRDSAMYRCASSLIGTDEQFFGPGTRLTVL.

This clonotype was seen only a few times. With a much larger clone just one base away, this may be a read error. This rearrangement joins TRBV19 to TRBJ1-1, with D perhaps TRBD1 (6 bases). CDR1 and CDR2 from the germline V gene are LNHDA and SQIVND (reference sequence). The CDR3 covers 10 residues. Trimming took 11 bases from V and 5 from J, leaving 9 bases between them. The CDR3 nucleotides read TGTGCCGCAGGGGTGACTGAAGCTTTCTTT. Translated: CAAGVTEAFF.

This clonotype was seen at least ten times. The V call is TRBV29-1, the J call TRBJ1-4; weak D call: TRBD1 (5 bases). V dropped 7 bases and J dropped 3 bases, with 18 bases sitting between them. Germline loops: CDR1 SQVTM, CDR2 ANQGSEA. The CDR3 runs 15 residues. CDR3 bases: TGCAGCGCACGCGCAGGGACGTACTCTAATGAAAAACTGTTTTTT. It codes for CSARAGTYSNEKLFF.

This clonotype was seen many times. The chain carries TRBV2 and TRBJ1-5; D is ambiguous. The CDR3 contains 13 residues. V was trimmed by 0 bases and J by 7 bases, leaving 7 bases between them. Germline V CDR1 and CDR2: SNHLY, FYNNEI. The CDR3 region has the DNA TGTGCCAGCAGTGAAGCGGCCGAACAGCCCCAGCATTTT. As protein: CASSEAAEQPQHF.

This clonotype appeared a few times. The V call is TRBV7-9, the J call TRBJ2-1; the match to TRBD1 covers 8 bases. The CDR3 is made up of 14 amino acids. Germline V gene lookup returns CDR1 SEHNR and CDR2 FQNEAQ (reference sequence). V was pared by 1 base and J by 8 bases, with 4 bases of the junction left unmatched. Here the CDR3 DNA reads TGTGCCAGCAGCTTAGTGGACAGGGACGATGAGCAGTTCTTC. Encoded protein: CASSLVDRDDEQFF.

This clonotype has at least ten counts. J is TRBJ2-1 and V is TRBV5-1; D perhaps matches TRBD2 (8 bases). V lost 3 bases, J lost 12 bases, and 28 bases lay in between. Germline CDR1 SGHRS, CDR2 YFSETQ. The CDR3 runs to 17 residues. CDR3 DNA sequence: TGCGCCAGCAGCTCCCAGGGGGGACCGTTTAGCGGGAACCTGCAGTTCTTC. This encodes CASSSQGGPFSGNLQFF.

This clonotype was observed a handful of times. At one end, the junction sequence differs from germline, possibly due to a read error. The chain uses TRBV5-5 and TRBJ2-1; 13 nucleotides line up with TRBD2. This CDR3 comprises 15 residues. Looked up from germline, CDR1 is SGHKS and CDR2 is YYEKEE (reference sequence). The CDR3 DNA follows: TGTACCAGCAGCCAACTAGCGGGAGGGCCTTATGAGCAGTTCTTC. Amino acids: CTSSQLAGGPYEQFF.

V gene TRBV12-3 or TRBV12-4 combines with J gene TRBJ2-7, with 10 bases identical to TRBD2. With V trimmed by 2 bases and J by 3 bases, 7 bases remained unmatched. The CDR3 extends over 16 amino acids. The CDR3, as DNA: TGTGCCAGCAGTTTAACTAGCGGGATTACTCTCTACGAGCAGTACTTC. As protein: CASSLTSGITLYEQYF.